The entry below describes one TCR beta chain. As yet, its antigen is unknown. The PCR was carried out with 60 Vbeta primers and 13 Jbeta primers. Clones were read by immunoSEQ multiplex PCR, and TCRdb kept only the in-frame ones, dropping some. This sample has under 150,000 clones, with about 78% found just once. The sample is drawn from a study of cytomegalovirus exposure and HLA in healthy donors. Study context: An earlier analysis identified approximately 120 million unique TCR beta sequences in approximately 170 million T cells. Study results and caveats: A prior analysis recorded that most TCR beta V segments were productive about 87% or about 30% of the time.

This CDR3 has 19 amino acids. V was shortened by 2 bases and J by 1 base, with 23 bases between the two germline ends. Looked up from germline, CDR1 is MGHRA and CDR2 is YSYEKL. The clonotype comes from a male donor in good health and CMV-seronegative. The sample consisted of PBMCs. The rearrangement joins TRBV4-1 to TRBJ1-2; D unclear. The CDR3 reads CASSQPWGGMALNNYGYTF. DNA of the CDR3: TGCGCCAGCAGCCAACCATGGGGAGGGATGGCCCTTAATAACTATGGCTACACCTTC.